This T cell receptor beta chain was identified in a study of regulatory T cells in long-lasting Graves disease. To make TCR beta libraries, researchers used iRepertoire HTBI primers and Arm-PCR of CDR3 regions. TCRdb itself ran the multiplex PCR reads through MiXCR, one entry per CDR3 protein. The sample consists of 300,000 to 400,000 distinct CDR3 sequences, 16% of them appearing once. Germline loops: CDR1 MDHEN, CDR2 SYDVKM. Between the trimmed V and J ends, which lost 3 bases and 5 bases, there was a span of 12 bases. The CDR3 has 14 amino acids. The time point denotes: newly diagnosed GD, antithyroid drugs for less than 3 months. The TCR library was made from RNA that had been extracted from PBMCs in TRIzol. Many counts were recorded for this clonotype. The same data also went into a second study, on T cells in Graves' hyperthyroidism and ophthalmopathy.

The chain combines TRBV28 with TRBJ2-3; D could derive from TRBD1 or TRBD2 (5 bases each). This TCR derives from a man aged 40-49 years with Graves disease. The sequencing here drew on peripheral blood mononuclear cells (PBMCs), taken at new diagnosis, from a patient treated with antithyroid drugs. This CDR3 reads CASSFGAGGDTQYF. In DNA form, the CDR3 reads TGTGCCAGCAGTTTCGGGGCGGGCGGAGATACGCAGTATTTT.